The rows below give T cell receptor beta chains drawn from one sample of a study of cytomegalovirus exposure and HLA in healthy donors. Method: immunoSEQ multiplex PCR; TCRdb's copy keeps in-frame clones and lacks some. The repertoire includes roughly 65,000 clones, 80% of them detected once, and around 4% sits in the top ten. The material sequenced was PBMCs. Every receptor here comes from a woman under 40 in good health and CMV-seronegative. The CDR3 runs from the conserved cysteine through the conserved F or W. The order of the fields is V gene, D gene, CDR3 protein. D genes are given only for firm matches.

V: TRBV25-1; D: TRBD1; CDR3: CASLGQGEEKLFF
V: TRBV29-1; D: -; CDR3: CSVEMMDTVGFRAFF
V: TRBV7-8; D: TRBD2; CDR3: CASSSSGGFSYNEQFF
V: TRBV29-1; D: -; CDR3: CSASYRVTGTEAFF
V: TRBV7-2; D: -; CDR3: CASSLVARETQYF
V: TRBV5-1; D: -; CDR3: CASSLLVLAEAFF
V: TRBV7-8; D: -; CDR3: CASSSPRAGNTIYF
V: TRBV29-1; D: TRBD2; CDR3: CSVLAGNTYEQYF
V: TRBV11-2; D: TRBD1; CDR3: CASSLTDRVSSYEQYF
V: TRBV6-1; D: TRBD2; CDR3: CASGLAGGPEQYF
V: TRBV5-1; D: TRBD2; CDR3: CASSLASLAGAQETQYF
V: TRBV4-1; D: -; CDR3: CASSPSGGRGNEKLFF
V: TRBV27; D: -; CDR3: CASSSTENYGYTF
V: TRBV6-5; D: -; CDR3: CASSYSTQGSGEQFF
V: TRBV28; D: TRBD1; CDR3: CASSSDRVSNQPQHF
V: TRBV7-2; D: TRBD2; CDR3: CASSLAVRTSGGLTGELFF
V: TRBV5-1; D: TRBD1; CDR3: CASSGTGENSPLHF
V: TRBV9; D: -; CDR3: CASSVSGISNQPQHF
V: TRBV2; D: TRBD1; CDR3: CASPGRQGVNGYTF
V: TRBV6-6; D: -; CDR3: CASSYYQSYEQYF
V: TRBV9; D: TRBD2; CDR3: CASSVTSGGPNEQFF
V: TRBV5-1; D: TRBD2; CDR3: CASRGGDQETQYF
V: TRBV15; D: -; CDR3: CATSRVFVADEQYF
V: TRBV29-1; D: TRBD2; CDR3: CSVEDIPGGRLAGQVGEQYF
V: TRBV6-5; D: -; CDR3: CASSYSMGGEQYF
V: TRBV4-3; D: -; CDR3: CASSLRTAPYEQYF
V: TRBV30; D: TRBD1; CDR3: CAWSSGTGTGYTF
V: TRBV13; D: TRBD2; CDR3: CASSRGVAGSYEQYF
V: TRBV25-1; D: TRBD1; CDR3: CASSEGQSSYHSPLHF
V: TRBV23-1; D: -; CDR3: CASSQSGPLYGYTF
V: TRBV11-2; D: -; CDR3: CASSLGQGNQPQHF